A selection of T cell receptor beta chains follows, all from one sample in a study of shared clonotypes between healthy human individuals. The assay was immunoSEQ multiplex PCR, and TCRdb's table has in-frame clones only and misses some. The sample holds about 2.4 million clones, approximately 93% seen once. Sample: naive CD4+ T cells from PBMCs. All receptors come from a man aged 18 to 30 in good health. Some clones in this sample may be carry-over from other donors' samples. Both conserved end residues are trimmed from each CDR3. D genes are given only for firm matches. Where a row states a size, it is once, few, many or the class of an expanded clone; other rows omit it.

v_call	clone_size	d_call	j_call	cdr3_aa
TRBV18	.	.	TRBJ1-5	ASSPLRVGGQPQH
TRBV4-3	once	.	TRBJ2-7	ASSQDPRRQSSYEQY
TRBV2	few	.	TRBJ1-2	ASTSETRLYGYT
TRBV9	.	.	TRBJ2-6	ASSATGRVNSGANVLT
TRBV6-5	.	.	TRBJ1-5	ASSRRDHNQPQH
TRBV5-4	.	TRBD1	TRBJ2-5	ASSLGLRGLETQY
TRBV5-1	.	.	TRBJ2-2	ASSLTRRNNANTGELF
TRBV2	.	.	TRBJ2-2	ASAVGWNTGELF
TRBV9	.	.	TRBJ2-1	ASSGSGNEQF
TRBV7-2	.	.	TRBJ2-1	ASSYNQDSSEQF
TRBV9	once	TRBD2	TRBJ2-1	ASSVGTSGNEQF
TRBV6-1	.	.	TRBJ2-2	ASSVQGLPGELF
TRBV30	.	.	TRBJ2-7	AGSRTYEQY
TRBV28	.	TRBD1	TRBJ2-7	ASTPGGTGGYEQY
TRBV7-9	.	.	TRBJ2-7	ASSRTTPLY
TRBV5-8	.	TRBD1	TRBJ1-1	ASSLRDRVINEAF
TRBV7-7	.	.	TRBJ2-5	ASSPVEETQY
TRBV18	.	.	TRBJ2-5	ASSPVAGYQETQY
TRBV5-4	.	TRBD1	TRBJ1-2	ASSPRQGLYGYT
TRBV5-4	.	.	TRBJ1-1	ASSPRGNTEAF
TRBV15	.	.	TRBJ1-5	ATSREEGFGNQPQH
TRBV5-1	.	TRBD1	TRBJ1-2	ASSPNPGQSGYT
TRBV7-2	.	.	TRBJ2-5	ASSRGQQETQY
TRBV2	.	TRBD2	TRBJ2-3	ASSGLAADTQY
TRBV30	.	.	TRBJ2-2	AWSVLFGTGELF
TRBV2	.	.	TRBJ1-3	ASRRETGGGNTIY
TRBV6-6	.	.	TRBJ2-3	ASRYTLSTDTQY
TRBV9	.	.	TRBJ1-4	ASSVVGLNEKLF
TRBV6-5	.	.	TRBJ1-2	ASRAGRFYGYT
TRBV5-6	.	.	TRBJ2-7	ASNLIGQPKVGEQY
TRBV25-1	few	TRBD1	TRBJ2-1	ASSDPGQGDNEQF
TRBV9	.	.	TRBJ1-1	ASSVYLGQSTEAF
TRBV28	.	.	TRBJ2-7	ASSLSGETGRTT
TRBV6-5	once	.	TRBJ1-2	ASSFTRTGRIGYT
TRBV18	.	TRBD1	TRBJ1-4	ASSLGQGLNEKLF
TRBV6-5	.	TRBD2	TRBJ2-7	ASREPSGSYEQY
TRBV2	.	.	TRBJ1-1	ASRVRDIEGAF
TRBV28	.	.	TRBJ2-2	ASRLRGGDRRGTGELF
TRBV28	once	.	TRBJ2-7	ASSSLRGPYEQY
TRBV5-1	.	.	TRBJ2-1	ASSHTTASYNEQF
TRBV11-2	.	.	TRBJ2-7	ASSRYSYEQY
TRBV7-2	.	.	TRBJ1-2	ASSLGLGQGYT
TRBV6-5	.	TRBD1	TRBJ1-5	ASSGTGIGNQPQH